This T cell receptor beta chain came from a study of CD8 T cells in Susac syndrome. Study-level information: Susac syndrome patients were untreated, on corticosteroids with some adding intravenous immunoglobulin, or on intravenous immunoglobulin only. Study-wide findings and caveats: Among active patients and in TEMRA cells, CD8+ clonal expansion in Susac reached its peak. More than 15 Susac-specific public clones were found in total CD8+ repertoires and about five in CD8+ TEMRA repertoires.

V lost 3 bases to trimming and J lost 1 base, with 13 bases between them. The CDR3 length is 14 residues. Germline CDR1 DFQATT, CDR2 SNEGSKA (reference sequence). An input of about 0.45 to 1 ug of RNA was subjected to reverse transcription using random hexamers. TCRdb processed the immunoSEQ multiplex PCR reads anew with MiXCR; each CDR3 protein has one entry. The table shows about 81,000 distinct CDR3 sequences, with 94% occurring only once. Purification of the CD8+ and CD4+ T cells relied on negative isolation, and TEMRA cells underwent FACS enrichment. In the case of this clonotype: Antigen specificity is unknown.

The sample consisted of CD8+ T cells from PBMCs. V usage is TRBV20-1 and J usage is TRBJ2-7; D call uncertain. The receptor was derived from a human donor with Susac syndrome. CDR3 sequence reads: CSARWLEGSYEQYF. Here the CDR3 DNA reads TGCAGTGCTAGGTGGCTCGAAGGGTCCTACGAGCAGTACTTC.